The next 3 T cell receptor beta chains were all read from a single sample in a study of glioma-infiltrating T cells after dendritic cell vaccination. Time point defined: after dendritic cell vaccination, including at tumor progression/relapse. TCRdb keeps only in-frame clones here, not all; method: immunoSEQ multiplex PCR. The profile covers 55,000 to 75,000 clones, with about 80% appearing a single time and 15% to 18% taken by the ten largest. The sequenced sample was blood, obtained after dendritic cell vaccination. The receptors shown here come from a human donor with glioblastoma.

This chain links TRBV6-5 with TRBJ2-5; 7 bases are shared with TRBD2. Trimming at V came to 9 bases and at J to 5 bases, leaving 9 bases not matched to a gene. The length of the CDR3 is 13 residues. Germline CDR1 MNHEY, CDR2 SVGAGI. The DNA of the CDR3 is TGTGCCAGTGCCCGGGGGGTGGGGGAGACCCAGTACTTC. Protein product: CASARGVGETQYF.

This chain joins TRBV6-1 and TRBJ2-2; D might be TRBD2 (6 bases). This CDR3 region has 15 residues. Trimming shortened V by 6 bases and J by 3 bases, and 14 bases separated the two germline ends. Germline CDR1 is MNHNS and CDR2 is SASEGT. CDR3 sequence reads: CASRQAPGDTGELFF. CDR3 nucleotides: TGTGCCAGCAGGCAGGCCCCGGGGGACACCGGGGAGCTGTTTTTT.

The CDR3, as DNA: TGTGCCAGCAGCCCCCGCTCGGAGGGCTACACCTTC. Protein product: CASSPRSEGYTF. The genes are TRBV9 and TRBJ1-2; no definite D call. Germline assignment: CDR1 SGDLS and CDR2 YYNGEE. The CDR3 runs 12 residues. V lost 4 bases to trimming and J lost 8 bases, with 12 bases between them.